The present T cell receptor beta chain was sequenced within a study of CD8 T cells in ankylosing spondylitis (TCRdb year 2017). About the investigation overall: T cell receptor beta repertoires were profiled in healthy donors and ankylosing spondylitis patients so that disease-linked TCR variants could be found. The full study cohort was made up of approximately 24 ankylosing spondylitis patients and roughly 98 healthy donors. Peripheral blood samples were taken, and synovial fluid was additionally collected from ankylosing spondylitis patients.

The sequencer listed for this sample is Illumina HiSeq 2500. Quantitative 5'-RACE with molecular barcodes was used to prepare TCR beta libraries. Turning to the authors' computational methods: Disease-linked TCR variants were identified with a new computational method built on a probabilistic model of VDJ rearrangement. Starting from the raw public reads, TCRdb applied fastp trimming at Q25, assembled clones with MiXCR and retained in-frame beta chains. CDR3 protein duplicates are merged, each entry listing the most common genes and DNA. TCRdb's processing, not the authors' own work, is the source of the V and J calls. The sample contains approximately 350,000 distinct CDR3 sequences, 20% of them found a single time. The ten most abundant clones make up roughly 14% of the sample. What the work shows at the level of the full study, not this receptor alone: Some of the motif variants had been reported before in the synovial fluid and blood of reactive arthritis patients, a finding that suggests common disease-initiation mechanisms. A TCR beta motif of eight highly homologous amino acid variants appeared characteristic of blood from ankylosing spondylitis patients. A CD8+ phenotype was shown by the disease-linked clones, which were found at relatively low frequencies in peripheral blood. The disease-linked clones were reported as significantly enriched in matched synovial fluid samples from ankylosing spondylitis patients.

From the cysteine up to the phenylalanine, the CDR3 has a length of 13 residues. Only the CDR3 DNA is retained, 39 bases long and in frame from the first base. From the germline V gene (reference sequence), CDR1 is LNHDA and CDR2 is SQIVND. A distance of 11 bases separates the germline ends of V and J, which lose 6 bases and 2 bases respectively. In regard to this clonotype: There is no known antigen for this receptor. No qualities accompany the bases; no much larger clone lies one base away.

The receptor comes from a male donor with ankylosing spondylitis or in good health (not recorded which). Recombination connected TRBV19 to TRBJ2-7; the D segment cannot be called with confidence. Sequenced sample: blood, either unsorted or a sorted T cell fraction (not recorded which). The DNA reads TGTGCCAGTAGACCCCACAGTACCTACGAGCAGTACTTC. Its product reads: CASRPHSTYEQYF. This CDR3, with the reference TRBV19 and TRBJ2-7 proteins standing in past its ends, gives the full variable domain DGGITQSPKYLFRKEGQNVTLSCEQNLNHDAMYWYRQDPGQGLRLIYYSQIVNDFQKGDIAEGYSVSREKKESFPLTVTSAQKNPTAFYLCASRPHSTYEQYFGPGTRLTVT.